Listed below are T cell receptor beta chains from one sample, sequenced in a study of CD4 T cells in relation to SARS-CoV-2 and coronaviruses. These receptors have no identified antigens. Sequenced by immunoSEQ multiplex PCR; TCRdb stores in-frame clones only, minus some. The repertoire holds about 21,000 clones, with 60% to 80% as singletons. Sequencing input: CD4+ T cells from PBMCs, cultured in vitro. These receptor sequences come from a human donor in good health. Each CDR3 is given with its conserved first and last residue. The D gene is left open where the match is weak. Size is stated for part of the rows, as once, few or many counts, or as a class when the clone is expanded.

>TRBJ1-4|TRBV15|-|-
TGTGCCACCAGCAGAGAGAAGCGAAATGAAAAACTGTTTTTT
CATSREKRNEKLFF
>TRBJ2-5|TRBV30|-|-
TGTGCCTGGAGCTTGTCAGTCGGGGAGACCCAGTACTTC
CAWSLSVGETQYF
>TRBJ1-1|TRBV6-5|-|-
TGTGCCAGCAGTAAAAAAGGGAACACTGAAGCTTTCTTT
CASSKKGNTEAFF
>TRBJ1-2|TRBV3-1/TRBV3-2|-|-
TGTGCCAGCAGGACCGGGACGGGCTATGGCTACACCTTC
CASRTGTGYGYTF
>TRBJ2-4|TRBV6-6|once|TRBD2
TGTGCCAGCAGTCTAGGCGGACTAGCGGGAGGGGGGACCAAAAACATTCAGTACTTC
CASSLGGLAGGGTKNIQYF
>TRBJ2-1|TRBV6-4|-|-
TGTGCCAGCAGTGTTGAGGGAAGCTCCTACAATGAGCAGTTCTTC
CASSVEGSSYNEQFF
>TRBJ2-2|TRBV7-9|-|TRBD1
TGTGCCAGCAGCTTAGATGGGACAGCAAATACCGGGGAGCTGTTTTTT
CASSLDGTANTGELFF
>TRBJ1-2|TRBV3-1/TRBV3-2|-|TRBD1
TGTGCCAGCAGCCAAGATGCCGGGACAGGGGTAATGCGGAATGGCTACACCTTC
CASSQDAGTGVMRNGYTF
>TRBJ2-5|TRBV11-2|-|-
TGTGCCAGCAGCCTTATAGAGACCCAGTACTTC
CASSLIETQYF
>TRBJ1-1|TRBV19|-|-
TGTGCCAGTAGTAGGCGGCTGAACACTGAAGCTTTCTTT
CASSRRLNTEAFF
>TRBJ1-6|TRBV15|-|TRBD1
TGTGCCACCAGCAGCGACTTGGACAGGGAAAATTCACCCCTCCACTTT
CATSSDLDRENSPLHF
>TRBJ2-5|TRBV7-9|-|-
TGTGCCAGCAGCTTAAACTTCACGGGAGTACTAACGAAGACCCAGTACTTC
CASSLNFTGVLTKTQYF
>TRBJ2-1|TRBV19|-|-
TGTGCCAGTAGTATACTCGGTCTGGGGAGCTCCTACAATGAGCAGTTCTTC
CASSILGLGSSYNEQFF
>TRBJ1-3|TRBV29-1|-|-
TGCAGCGTACAGGGTTCTGGAAACACCATATATTTT
CSVQGSGNTIYF
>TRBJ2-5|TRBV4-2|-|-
TGTGCCAGCAGCCAAGAGGTTGTAGGGACCCAGTACTTC
CASSQEVVGTQYF
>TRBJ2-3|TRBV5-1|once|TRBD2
TGCGCCAGCAGCGGGCGACTAGCGGGAGATTTAGATACGCAGTATTTT
CASSGRLAGDLDTQYF
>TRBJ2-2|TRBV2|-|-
TGTGCCAGCAGTGACGGTCAGCTAGCCGGGGAGCTGTTTTTT
CASSDGQLAGELFF